The present TCR beta chain was sequenced within a study of T cell repertoires in cytomegalovirus infection (dated by TCRdb to 2018 to 2020). A note on the overall study: The HLA type of each donor mattered for the analysis, because public TCR beta signatures pointed to carriage of CMV infection along with the matching HLA type.

For this clonotype: The specificity of this receptor is unknown. An end of the junction differs from the germline gene, which may be a read error.

The germline V gene (reference sequence) sets CDR1 to SSHAT and CDR2 to FNYEAQ. Measured from the cysteine to the phenylalanine, the CDR3 is 16 residues long. The DNA shown is the 48-base CDR3, in frame from base 1. The sequencer was an Illumina HiSeq 1500. In-frame beta chains were kept once TCRdb had trimmed the public reads at Q25 with fastp and called clones with MiXCR. Records with the same CDR3 protein are collapsed into one entry carrying the most frequent genes and DNA. This sample comprises about 150,000 distinct CDR3 sequences, 20% to 25% of them detected only once. The biggest ten clones account for about 10% of the sample. Here is what the overall study found, with its caveats: In both this cohort and an independent cohort of over 350 donors, the cumulative frequency of public TCR beta family members distinguished carriers of CMV infection plus the relevant HLA type. The ex vivo response was dominated by HLA-C-restricted CMV-specific TCR beta clonotypes, which also provided the single most frequent clonotype in two of eight donors.

Sequenced sample: PBMCs. Recombination linked TRBV7-7 to TRBJ2-1, and TRBD2 aligns with 15 junction nucleotides. This receptor was identified in a human donor in good health (CMV status not recorded). Some clones in this sample may be carry-over from other donors' samples. The CDR3 reads CASSLGLAGGANEQFF. Read as DNA, the sequence is TGTGCTAGCAGCCTGGGACTAGCGGGAGGAGCCAATGAGCAGTTCTTC. Supplemented by the reference TRBV7-7 and TRBJ2-1 proteins around the CDR3, the complete variable domain is GAGVSQSPRYKVTKRGQDVTLRCDPISSHATLYWYQQALGQGPEFLTYFNYEAQPDKSGLPSDRFSAERPEGSISTLTIQRTEQRDSAMYRCASSLGLAGGANEQFFGPGTRLTVL.